Below, 15 T cell receptor beta chains from the same sample are listed, as sequenced in a study of T cell repertoires and HLA-DP antigens. Assay: immunoSEQ multiplex PCR; the TCRdb copy retains only in-frame clones and omits some. The data show about 810 clones, 45% to 65% seen once. Definition of the sample label: CD137+ CD4 T cells sorted after culture with HeLa expressing allogeneic HLA-DP. Retrovirally transduced HeLa cells with HLA-DPA1/DPB1, HLA-DM, invariant chain and CD80 served as stimulators. After more than twelve days' expansion, CD4+ cells were restimulated about 23 h with HeLa expressing allogeneic DPB1. The sequenced sample consisted of alloreactive CD137+ CD4+ T cells from cultured PBMCs. The subset was: CD137+ CD4+ cells sorted after approximately 25 h restimulation with the allogeneic HLA-DP-expressing HeLa cells. The receptors were gathered from a man aged 55 to 70 in good health and CMV-seronegative.

V gene TRBV5-8 combines with J gene TRBJ2-2, with 9 bases aligning to TRBD1. Germline assignment: CDR1 SGHTS and CDR2 YDEGEE. Trimming at V came to 4 bases and at J to 4 bases, leaving 5 bases not matched to a gene. The length of the CDR3 is 15 residues. CDR3 bases: TGTGCCAGCAGCACGGGACAGGGTCTCACCGGGGAGCTGTTTTTT. This gives the protein CASSTGQGLTGELFF.

V usage is TRBV7-2 and J usage is TRBJ2-7, with D possibly TRBD1 on 6 matching bases. The CDR3 has 14 amino acids. CDR1 and CDR2 (germline): SGHTA, FQGNSA. V lost 2 bases and J 6 bases, leaving 14 bases between the germline ends. CDR3 in DNA: TGTGCCAGCAGCTTAAACCCAGGGGCCGGCGAGCAGTACTTC. Its protein is CASSLNPGAGEQYF.

The chain employs TRBV19 and TRBJ2-1; 9 nucleotides agree with TRBD1. Germline lookup yields CDR1 LNHDA and CDR2 SQIVND (reference sequence). After removal of 4 bases from V and 2 bases from J, the junction contained 9 bases not matched to a gene. The CDR3 loop spans 17 amino acids. The CDR3 region has the DNA TGTGCCAGTAGTACCCCCGGGACAGGGTTCCCCTACAATGAGCAGTTCTTC. Amino acids: CASSTPGTGFPYNEQFF.

The V and J genes are TRBV7-9 and TRBJ2-1; D possibly corresponds to TRBD2 (7 bases). CDR3 length: 14 residues. The germline V gene encodes CDR1 SEHNR and CDR2 FQNEAQ (reference sequence). Trimming cost V 6 bases and J 5 bases, with 14 bases left between them. For the CDR3, the DNA is TGTGCCAGCAGGAGGGGGGGGCCCGACAATGAGCAGTTCTTC. Translation gives CASRRGGPDNEQFF.

V usage is TRBV6-6 and J usage is TRBJ1-5; D perhaps matches TRBD1 (5 bases). The CDR3 has 14 amino acids. CDR1 and CDR2 from the germline V gene are MNHNY and SVGAGI (reference sequence). V was shortened by 2 bases and J by 5 bases, with 10 bases between the two germline ends. The CDR3, as DNA: TGTGCCAGCAGTTACAGGGGACGGGATCAGCCCCAGCATTTT. This sequence encodes CASSYRGRDQPQHF.

This clone is medium-sized (0.01 to 0.1%). The chain joins TRBV6-1 to TRBJ2-7; D unresolved. The germline CDR1 and CDR2 sequences are MNHNS and SASEGT. V lost 7 bases and J lost 4, with 2 bases in between. This CDR3 is 9 amino acids long. CDR3 region: CASKYEQYV. DNA of the CDR3: TGTGCCAGCAAGTACGAGCAGTACGTC.

A note on this clone: A far larger clone is off by one base, so a read error is likely. This sequence joins TRBV4-3 and TRBJ1-6; the D gene is possibly TRBD1 (6 bases). The CDR3 length is 15 residues. Per germline, CDR1 LGHNA and CDR2 YSLEER. The CDR3 here is CACSRGRDYNSPLHF. As DNA, the CDR3 is TGCGCCTGCAGCCGGGGGCGCGACTATAATTCACCCCTCCACTTT.

The chain combines TRBV11-3 with TRBJ1-5, with D unresolved. With 2 bases removed from V and 0 bases from J, the gap between germline ends came to 5 bases. CDR1 and CDR2 from the germline V gene are SGHNT and YENEEA. This CDR3 spans 14 amino acids. DNA of the CDR3: TGTGCCAGCAGCTTAAAGACTAGCAATCAGCCCCAGCATTTT. Translated: CASSLKTSNQPQHF.

This clone came up once. The chain couples TRBV19 to TRBJ1-2; D unresolved. The V end was cut by 5 bases, the J end by 8 bases, with 21 bases between. CDR1 is LNHDA, CDR2 SQIVND, per germline (reference sequence). This CDR3 is built from 15 residues. The CDR3 DNA follows: TGTGCCAGTAGTGGCGCCGGCTCTTCCTCCGGGGGCTACACCTTC. It yields the protein CASSGAGSSSGGYTF.

J is TRBJ2-2 and V is TRBV18; 9 bases agree with TRBD2. The CDR3 covers 16 residues. V was pared by 3 bases and J by 5 bases, with 7 bases of the junction left unmatched. Germline loops: CDR1 KGHSH, CDR2 LQKENI. Here the CDR3 reads CASSPFIAGDTGELFF. CDR3 nucleotides: TGTGCCAGCTCACCTTTTATAGCGGGAGATACCGGGGAGCTGTTTTTT.

V is TRBV4-1 and J is TRBJ1-3; D is possibly TRBD1 (5 bases). Trimming removed 0 bases at V and 0 bases at J, with 15 bases between. This CDR3 contains 18 residues. Per the germline V gene, CDR1 is MGHRA and CDR2 is YSYEKL. CDR3 protein: CASSQEVRDRGSGNTIYF. CDR3 DNA sequence: TGCGCCAGCAGCCAAGAAGTTCGGGACCGAGGCTCTGGAAACACCATATATTTT.

The V gene is TRBV5-3, the J gene TRBJ1-4; tentatively, D is TRBD1 (6 bases). TRBV5-3 is noted as an ORF with a role that remains uncertain. Between the trimmed V and J ends, which lost 8 bases and 4 bases, there was a span of 18 bases. This CDR3 is built from 15 residues. CDR3 amino acids: CASSRAADSNEKLFF. The CDR3 bases are TGTGCCAGCAGCCGGGCTGCGGACAGTAATGAAAAACTGTTTTTT.

This chain links TRBV5-1 with TRBJ1-2; D unresolved. V lost 3 bases and J lost 2, with 14 bases in between. This CDR3 is built from 15 residues. Germline CDR1 is SGHRS and CDR2 is YFSETQ. CDR3 sequence (DNA): TGCGCCAGCAGCTACTCACCAAGGTCCAACTATGGCTACACCTTC. Amino acid sequence: CASSYSPRSNYGYTF.

This clone has only one observation. Other DNA sequences from this sample encode an identical CDR3 as well. The CDR3 sequence is CAVGGGKAPLHF. CDR3 coding DNA: TGTGCCGTGGGAGGGGGGAAGGCACCCCTCCACTTT. The chain employs TRBV7-9 and TRBJ1-6; a weak D match, TRBD1 (6 bases). CDR1 SEHNR and CDR2 FQNEAQ come from the germline V gene (reference sequence). This CDR3 region has 12 residues. Trimming took off 11 bases at V and 11 bases at J, with 16 bases between the two ends.

The V call is TRBV5-6, the J call TRBJ1-5; D not resolved. V shed 2 bases and J shed 4 bases, with 10 bases lying between them. CDR1 and CDR2 (germline): SGHDT, YYEEEE. The CDR3 spans 14 residues. The CDR3 DNA reads TGTGCCAGCAGCTTAGGAGGGTCGAATCAGCCCCAGCATTTT. This sequence encodes CASSLGGSNQPQHF.